This TCR beta chain comes out of a study of radiation and T cells in renal cell carcinoma. Study-wide findings and caveats: Dominant CDR3 motifs were more common in irradiated tumors than controls.

A note on this clone: Its antigen is not known.

Data came from immunoSEQ multiplex PCR; TCRdb stores just in-frame clones and leaves some out. The data hold more than 15,000 clones, with roughly three fifths observed a single time. As to treatment: treatment-naive control, cytoreductive nephrectomy. Control samples are tumors resected by cytoreductive nephrectomy without prior radiation. This CDR3 has 16 amino acids. V was shortened by 4 bases and J by 4 bases, with 19 bases between the two germline ends. Germline values: CDR1 LGHNA, CDR2 YSLEER. This receptor was taken from a man aged 50 to 60 with renal cell carcinoma. The chain joins TRBV4-3 to TRBJ1-1; a possible D gene is TRBD1 (5 bases). Sample: tumor tissue, taken from a patient whose treatment was nephrectomy without radiotherapy. The chain's CDR3 is CASSPAVWGGLTEAFF. The CDR3 DNA follows: TGCGCCAGCAGCCCGGCGGTTTGGGGGGGACTCACTGAAGCTTTCTTT.